This TCR beta chain originates from a study of T cell responses to AZD1222 COVID-19 vaccine. This table comes from immunoSEQ multiplex PCR, and its TCRdb copy is limited to in-frame clones, with some not included. Among about 160,000 clones, 75% to 95% were seen once, and the ten largest hold around 1.5%. The receptor's source is an adult in good health. The sequencing here drew on peripheral blood, taken on day 0 of AZD1222 vaccination.

CDR3 DNA sequence: TGTGCCAGTAGTATAGGAGGGGGCAATGGCTACACCTTC. Translating it yields CASSIGGGNGYTF. V is TRBV19 and J is TRBJ1-2; the match to TRBD1 covers 7 bases. The CDR3 is 13 residues long. The V gene end was trimmed by 1 base and the J gene end by 6 bases; junction bases not matched to a gene: 2. From germline, CDR1 is LNHDA and CDR2 SQIVND (reference sequence). Variable domain in full (rest from reference TRBV19 and TRBJ1-2): DGGITQSPKYLFRKEGQNVTLSCEQNLNHDAMYWYRQDPGQGLRLIYYSQIVNDFQKGDIAEGYSVSREKKESFPLTVTSAQKNPTAFYLCASSIGGGNGYTFGSGTRLTVV.